Listed here is a single TCR beta chain. V dropped 7 bases and J dropped 0 bases, with 8 bases sitting between them. CDR3 length: 13 amino acids. This sample was included in a study of CD8 T cells in Susac syndrome. Random hexamers were used to reverse transcribe an amount of roughly 0.45 to 1 ug RNA. In TCRdb, the immunoSEQ multiplex PCR reads were re-called with MiXCR into one record per CDR3 protein. The sample holds about 300,000 distinct CDR3 sequences, over 75% seen once. This TCR came from a human donor with multiple sclerosis. V and J are TRBV12-3 or TRBV12-4 and TRBJ2-3; D uncertain. The sequenced sample was CD8+ T cells from PBMCs. The CDR3 reads CASTFFSTDTQYF. Here the CDR3 DNA reads TGTGCCAGCACCTTCTTTAGCACAGATACGCAGTATTTT.